The next 29 T cell receptor beta chains were all read from a single sample in a study of T-cell memory formation after mild COVID-19. TCRdb analysed the 5' RACE reads with MiXCR anew, one entry per CDR3 protein. Of about 440,000 distinct CDR3 sequences in the sample, over 15% were seen once. The sequenced material came from PBMCs or a T cell subset sorted from them (not recorded which). These receptor sequences come from an adult woman who had mild COVID-19 (a few samples of this study predate the infection). Cell type and time point are not known.

This clonotype has at least ten counts. The chain joins TRBV7-3 to TRBJ2-3; D is perhaps TRBD2 (5 bases). Germline V lookup: CDR1 SGHTA, CDR2 FQGTGA. V lost 1 base and J 0 bases, leaving 8 bases between the germline ends. The CDR3 runs 15 residues. CDR3 in amino acids: CASSLNPGSTDTQYF. For the CDR3, the DNA is TGTGCCAGCAGCTTAAATCCGGGGAGCACAGATACGCAGTATTTT. Using reference TRBV7-3 and TRBJ2-3 for the parts outside the CDR3, the full variable domain is GAGVSQTPSNKVTEKGKYVELRCDPISGHTALYWYRQSLGQGPEFLIYFQGTGAADDSGLPNDRFFAVRPEGSVSTLKIQRTERGDSAVYLCASSLNPGSTDTQYFGPGTRLTVL.

This clonotype came up a few times. The rearrangement joins TRBV12-3 or TRBV12-4 to TRBJ2-3, with 7 positions matching TRBD2. Losses at the gene ends were 6 bases for V and 2 bases for J; bases not matched to a gene: 5. The CDR3 runs to 14 residues. CDR3 sequence: CASSLLAVTDTQYF. CDR3 nucleotides: TGTGCCAGCAGCCTGCTAGCGGTCACAGATACGCAGTATTTT.

This clonotype was counted only a few times. The rearrangement uses TRBV20-1 and TRBJ2-4; 14 positions agree with TRBD2. V was pared by 3 bases and J by 7 bases, with 2 bases of the junction left unmatched. Germline values: CDR1 DFQATT, CDR2 SNEGSKA (reference sequence). CDR3 size: 14 residues. The CDR3 sequence: CSARTSGGANIQYF. The CDR3 DNA follows: TGCAGTGCTAGGACTAGCGGGGGGGCGAACATTCAGTACTTC.

The gene calls are TRBV18 and TRBJ2-7; the D is unclear. CDR3 size: 12 residues. Trimming cost V 1 base and J 6 bases, with 7 bases left between them. Germline CDR1 reads KGHSH; CDR2 reads LQKENI. The CDR3 sequence: CASSPQGTEQYF. CDR3 coding DNA: TGTGCCAGCTCACCACAGGGTACCGAGCAGTACTTC. The variable domain in full, completed from reference TRBV18 and TRBJ2-7, reads NAGVMQNPRHLVRRRGQEARLRCSPMKGHSHVYWYRQLPEEGLKFMVYLQKENIIDESGMPKERFSAEFPKEGPSILRIQQVVRGDSAAYFCASSPQGTEQYFGPGTRLTVT.

The rearrangement joins TRBV24-1 to TRBJ2-7; 8 bases agree with TRBD1. Germline-derived CDR1 and CDR2 are KGHDR and SFDVKD. V lost 7 bases and J lost 3; bases outside the gene matches: 10. The CDR3 is 15 amino acids. CDR3 residues: CATSDRQGTGYEQYF. CDR3 nucleotides: TGTGCCACCAGCGATCGACAGGGGACGGGCTACGAGCAGTACTTC.

This clonotype was seen a single time. This rearrangement joins TRBV7-9 to TRBJ2-7; 14 bases are shared with TRBD2. The CDR3 extends over 17 amino acids. Trimming cost V 3 bases and J 0 bases; bases outside gene matches: 4. Germline V gene sequence: CDR1 SEHNR, CDR2 FQNEAQ (reference sequence). CDR3 region: CASSFRTSGRFSYEQYF. The CDR3 DNA reads TGTGCCAGCAGCTTCAGGACTAGCGGGAGGTTCTCCTACGAGCAGTACTTC.

The sample holds a few counts of this clonotype. The rearrangement joins TRBV12-3 or TRBV12-4 to TRBJ2-7; unclear D gene. Trimming cost V 1 base and J 2 bases, with 12 bases left between them. The CDR3 has 15 residues. Written as DNA, the CDR3 is TGTGCCAGCAGTTTAGAACACGTTTCAGCCTACGAGCAGTACTTC. Its translation is CASSLEHVSAYEQYF.

This sequence joins TRBV27 and TRBJ2-3; D gene unclear. The ends were cut back, 8 bases at V and 4 bases at J, with 13 bases in the middle. This CDR3 is built from 13 residues. Germline assignment: CDR1 MNHEY and CDR2 SMNVEV (reference sequence). DNA for the CDR3: TGTGCCAGCCGTCCAACTGTCGCAGATACGCAGTATTTT. It specifies CASRPTVADTQYF.

The J gene is TRBJ2-3, the V gene TRBV5-5, with TRBD1 as a possible D gene (6 bases). V was clipped by 4 bases and J by 4 bases, with 22 bases between them. The V gene's germline CDR1 is SGHKS and CDR2 YYEKEE (reference sequence). The CDR3 has 17 residues. CDR3 DNA: TGTGCCAGCAGCCCCCGAGGGGGACACTGGGTATCAGATACGCAGTATTTT. Translated, it gives CASSPRGGHWVSDTQYF.

This clonotype was picked up a small number of times. The chain joins TRBV19 to TRBJ1-5, with 7 bases lining up with TRBD1. After removal of 6 bases from V and 3 bases from J, the junction contained 2 bases not matched to a gene. The germline gives CDR1 LNHDA, CDR2 SQIVND (reference sequence). CDR3 length: 13 residues. CDR3 amino acids: CASRTGLNQPQHF. For the CDR3, the DNA is TGTGCCAGTAGGACAGGGCTCAATCAGCCCCAGCATTTT.

The V call is TRBV12-3 or TRBV12-4, the J call TRBJ1-1; 8 bases match TRBD1. This CDR3 is 14 amino acids long. V was clipped by 4 bases and J by 5 bases; unmatched bases: 6. The CDR3 DNA is TGTGCCAGCAGTTCACAGGGGGTAAGGACTGAAGCTTTCTTT. Translated, it gives CASSSQGVRTEAFF.

This clonotype turned up a few times. CDR3 in amino acids: CSVEGGLSYNEQFF. CDR3 nucleotide sequence: TGCAGCGTTGAGGGGGGCCTCTCCTACAATGAGCAGTTCTTC. The V call is TRBV29-1, the J call TRBJ2-1, with D possibly being TRBD1 or TRBD2 (6 bases each). This CDR3 has 14 residues. Trimming cost V 3 bases and J 0 bases, with 9 bases left between them. Germline V gene data show CDR1 as SQVTM and CDR2 as ANQGSEA.

This clonotype has a count of ten or more. A much larger clone differs from this one at a single base, so this may be a read error. This chain connects TRBV7-2 to TRBJ2-7; 7 bases match TRBD2. Trimming took 3 bases from V and 0 from J; bases not matched to a gene: 2. The CDR3 runs to 14 residues. The germline CDR1 and CDR2 sequences are SGHTA and FQGNSA. Written as DNA, the CDR3 is TGTGCCAGCAGCTTCGGCGGGAGCTCCTACGAGCAGTACTTC. This encodes CASSFGGSSYEQYF.

The V and J genes are TRBV4-1 and TRBJ2-5; tentatively, D is TRBD2 (6 bases). Germline V gives CDR1 MGHRA, CDR2 YSYEKL. The CDR3 totals 14 residues. Between the trimmed V and J ends, which lost 1 base and 4 bases, there was a span of 10 bases. The CDR3 loop reads CASSQVGRGETQYF. CDR3 nucleotides: TGCGCCAGCAGCCAAGTCGGGCGGGGAGAGACCCAGTACTTC.

This clonotype was seen ten or more times. This sequence joins TRBV27 and TRBJ2-3; 10 nucleotides line up with TRBD2. CDR3 length: 17 amino acids. From germline, CDR1 is MNHEY and CDR2 SMNVEV (reference sequence). The V and J ends lost 2 bases and 3 bases, in that order; junction bases with no gene match: 8. The CDR3 sequence: CASSLSGGASLTDTQYF. The CDR3 DNA follows: TGTGCCAGCAGTTTAAGCGGGGGGGCATCATTAACAGATACGCAGTATTTT.

This clonotype was seen a few times. The chain has TRBV7-2 and TRBJ2-1; 10 bases align to TRBD1. Germline assignment: CDR1 SGHTA and CDR2 FQGNSA. V lost 5 bases to trimming and J lost 3 bases; unmatched junction nucleotides: 4. The CDR3 is 15 amino acids. The CDR3 is CASSPGQGFYNEQFF. The CDR3 nucleotides read TGTGCCAGCAGCCCGGGACAGGGGTTCTACAATGAGCAGTTCTTC.

The table lists this clonotype with a few counts. The chain combines TRBV7-2 with TRBJ2-3, with TRBD2 as a possible D gene (5 bases). Trimming stripped 2 bases from V and 4 bases from J, with 13 bases between. The length of the CDR3 is 15 residues. Germline CDR1 is SGHTA and CDR2 is FQGNSA. The CDR3 DNA follows: TGTGCCAGCAGCTTAACGGCTAGCAGCCCAGATACGCAGTATTTT. Translated: CASSLTASSPDTQYF.

The rearrangement uses TRBV12-3 or TRBV12-4 and TRBJ1-2, with unresolved D. The CDR3 is 14 residues long. Between the trimmed V and J ends, which lost 7 bases and 4 bases, there was a span of 16 bases. DNA for the CDR3: TGTGCCAGCACCGAGCGGAGCCGGGGCTATGGCTACACCTTC. Amino acids: CASTERSRGYGYTF.

The gene calls are TRBV20-1 and TRBJ1-2; D might be TRBD1 (5 bases). The V gene's germline CDR1 is DFQATT and CDR2 SNEGSKA (reference sequence). The CDR3 runs to 14 residues. V dropped 1 base and J dropped 0 bases, with 9 bases sitting between them. The CDR3 DNA is TGCAGTGCTAGAGTAACGGGACCTAACTATGGCTACACCTTC. Its protein product is CSARVTGPNYGYTF.

J is TRBJ2-3 and V is TRBV29-1; no definite D call. CDR3 length: 11 amino acids. The germline V gene has CDR1 SQVTM and CDR2 ANQGSEA. The germline V and J ends were trimmed by 2 bases and 5 bases, with 5 bases remaining between them. The CDR3 DNA reads as TGCAGCGTTGAACCGAAAGATACGCAGTATTTT. It yields the protein CSVEPKDTQYF.

In this sample, this clonotype turned up a few times. Germline and junction disagree at one end, which may indicate a read error. The V call is TRBV5-1, the J call TRBJ2-7; D is tentatively TRBD1 or TRBD2 (6 bases each). Per the germline V gene, CDR1 is SGHRS and CDR2 is YFSETQ. The CDR3 length is 12 residues. Here the CDR3 reads CASRLEGVEQYF. The CDR3 region has the DNA TGCGCCAGCAGATTGGAGGGGGTCGAGCAGTACTTC.

J is TRBJ2-7 and V is TRBV29-1; 9 nucleotides align to TRBD2. Trimming cost V 2 bases and J 0 bases; bases outside gene matches: 5. The CDR3 totals 15 residues. Germline CDR1 and CDR2: SQVTM and ANQGSEA. CDR3 DNA sequence: TGCAGCGTTGAACTAGCGGGGCTTAGCTCCTACGAGCAGTACTTC. This encodes CSVELAGLSSYEQYF.

This clonotype was observed a handful of times. The chain uses TRBV29-1 and TRBJ1-1; tentatively, D is TRBD1 (6 bases). This CDR3 comprises 13 residues. The ends were cut back, 7 bases at V and 4 bases at J, with 16 bases in the middle. Germline V gene lookup returns CDR1 SQVTM and CDR2 ANQGSEA. The CDR3 DNA is TGCAGCGGCCAGGGGTCCCCCAGCACTGAAGCTTTCTTT. Encoded protein: CSGQGSPSTEAFF.

The rearrangement joins TRBV21-1 to TRBJ2-5; the DNA was not compared with TRBD2, the D call given in the table. TRBV21-1 represents a pseudogene. The CDR3 extends over 14 amino acids. CDR3 region: CASTAGGVEETQYF. For the CDR3, the DNA is TGTGCCAGCACCGCGGGGGGGGTCGAAGAGACCCAGTACTTC.

Written as DNA, the CDR3 is TGCAGTGGCGGTAGGGGGGCGGATGGCTACACCTTC. Its protein is CSGGRGADGYTF. V and J are TRBV20-1 and TRBJ1-2, with D possibly TRBD1 on 6 matching bases. Germline CDR1 reads DFQATT; CDR2 reads SNEGSKA (reference sequence). CDR3 length: 12 residues. V shed 7 bases and J shed 6 bases, with 15 bases lying between them.

This clonotype was recorded a few times. This chain uses TRBV9 with TRBJ1-1; 7 positions agree with TRBD1. Germline CDR1 SGDLS, CDR2 YYNGEE. With 4 bases clipped from V and 3 bases from J, the junction kept 9 bases outside the gene matches. This CDR3 contains 15 residues. CDR3 in DNA: TGTGCCAGCAGCATCCGCGACAGGGCCGACACTGAAGCTTTCTTT. Amino acid sequence: CASSIRDRADTEAFF.

This chain's CDR3 is CASSRTGSVGYTF. The DNA of the CDR3 is TGTGCCAGCAGCCGAACAGGGTCCGTCGGCTACACCTTC. The chain employs TRBV27 and TRBJ1-2, with D perhaps TRBD1 (6 bases). This CDR3 contains 13 residues. The germline V and J ends were trimmed by 6 bases and 8 bases, with 16 bases remaining between them. The V gene's germline CDR1 is MNHEY and CDR2 SMNVEV (reference sequence).

As to this clonotype: Its ends do not fully match the called genes, so a read error is possible. V usage is TRBV7-2 and J usage is TRBJ1-2; tentatively, D is TRBD1 (6 bases). This CDR3 is built from 15 residues. Germline CDR1 and CDR2: SGHTA and FQGNSA. The CDR3 spells CASSSGGGQRYGYAF. In DNA, the CDR3 is TGTGCCAGCAGCAGCGGCGGGGGGCAGAGGTATGGCTACGCCTTC.

V gene TRBV5-1 combines with J gene TRBJ2-7; the match to TRBD1 covers 11 bases. CDR3 length: 15 amino acids. CDR1 and CDR2 (germline): SGHRS, YFSETQ. J gave up 2 bases and V 6 bases, and 7 bases lay outside the gene matches. The CDR3 bases are TGCGCCAGCAAAAGGACAGGGGGCATCCCCTACGAGCAGTACTTC. Protein sequence: CASKRTGGIPYEQYF.